A single sample is the source of the 25 T cell receptor beta chains below, sequenced in a study of blood T cell repertoires in COVID-19. Measured with immunoSEQ multiplex PCR; TCRdb has only the in-frame clones, and not every one. The table records about 83,000 clones, 70% to 90% of them present only once. Sample: peripheral blood. The receptors stem from a woman aged 80 or older in a cohort sampled during active or convalescent COVID-19.

V is TRBV5-1 and J is TRBJ1-2; unclear D gene. CDR3 length: 14 residues. Germline values: CDR1 SGHRS, CDR2 YFSETQ. V was pared by 3 bases and J by 0 bases, with 9 bases between. The CDR3 spells CASSSGIANYGYTF. The CDR3 region has the DNA TGCGCCAGCAGCTCGGGTATAGCTAACTATGGCTACACCTTC.

V and J are TRBV29-1 and TRBJ1-1; the D is unclear. The CDR3 has 14 amino acids. CDR1 and CDR2 from the germline V gene are SQVTM and ANQGSEA. V dropped 4 bases and J dropped 0 bases, with 12 bases sitting between them. CDR3 sequence reads: CSVAAGSLNTEAFF. The CDR3 region has the DNA TGCAGCGTTGCCGCGGGTAGCCTGAACACTGAAGCTTTCTTT.

This clone was detected once. The V and J genes are TRBV20-1 and TRBJ2-1; TRBD2 matches 7 bases. The CDR3 length is 12 residues. The V and J ends lost 3 bases and 9 bases, in that order; junction bases with no gene match: 5. Germline V gives CDR1 DFQATT, CDR2 SNEGSKA (reference sequence). The CDR3 spells CSASRAGVEQFF. CDR3 in DNA: TGCAGTGCTAGTCGGGCGGGAGTTGAGCAGTTCTTC.

This clone was detected only once. The chain couples TRBV10-3 to TRBJ2-1, with 7 nucleotides matching TRBD1. The germline gives CDR1 ENHRY, CDR2 SYGVKD. The ends lost 3 bases at V and 4 bases at J; junction bases unmatched: 9. This CDR3 has 16 amino acids. CDR3 region: CAISDTPGQSYNEQFF. DNA of the CDR3: TGTGCCATCAGTGACACCCCGGGACAGTCGTACAATGAGCAGTTCTTC.

V gene TRBV19 combines with J gene TRBJ2-2; 7 nucleotides line up with TRBD1. The germline V gene has CDR1 LNHDA and CDR2 SQIVND (reference sequence). Trimming cost V 5 bases and J 7 bases; bases outside gene matches: 10. The CDR3 is 15 amino acids. The CDR3, as DNA: TGTGCCAGTAGTCGGACAGGTGTCCCCTTCGGGGAGCTGTTTTTT. It yields the protein CASSRTGVPFGELFF.

The CDR3 DNA follows: TGTGCCAGCAGTCCGACAGGGGAAGTTCAGCCCCAGCATTTT. It encodes CASSPTGEVQPQHF. V gene TRBV6-5 combines with J gene TRBJ1-5, with 8 bases matching TRBD1. J gave up 6 bases and V 5 bases, and 6 bases lay outside the gene matches. This CDR3 has 14 amino acids. Germline CDR1 reads MNHEY; CDR2 reads SVGAGI.

The chain carries TRBV19 and TRBJ2-7, with D perhaps TRBD1 (5 bases). V shed 3 bases and J shed 4 bases, with 16 bases lying between them. CDR3 size: 15 residues. In germline, CDR1 is LNHDA, CDR2 SQIVND (reference sequence). The CDR3 loop is CASSILGPSGYEQYF. Written as DNA, the CDR3 is TGTGCCAGTAGTATCCTCGGACCTTCAGGGTACGAGCAGTACTTC.

The V call is TRBV18, the J call TRBJ1-6; D possibly corresponds to TRBD1 (5 bases). Trimming took off 0 bases at V and 9 bases at J, with 12 bases between the two ends. Germline values: CDR1 KGHSH, CDR2 LQKENI. The CDR3 is 15 residues long. CDR3 in DNA: TGTGCCAGCTCACCACCGGGGCACAACCGTTCACCCCTCCACTTT. Its translation is CASSPPGHNRSPLHF.

The chain employs TRBV4-1 and TRBJ1-6; a weak D match, TRBD1 (6 bases). V gave up 1 base and J gave up 11 bases, with 12 bases separating them. This CDR3 contains 14 residues. Germline values: CDR1 MGHRA, CDR2 YSYEKL. The CDR3 nucleotides read TGCGCCAGCAGCCAAGTGAGGACAGCTACACCCCTCCACTTT. Encoded protein: CASSQVRTATPLHF.

The chain links TRBV18 to TRBJ1-1; weak D call: TRBD1 (6 bases). This CDR3 is built from 12 residues. V was trimmed by 3 bases and J by 11 bases, leaving 13 bases between them. Per the germline V gene, CDR1 is KGHSH and CDR2 is LQKENI. CDR3 sequence (DNA): TGTGCCAGCTCACCCTTTCAGGGGTCGGCTTTCTTT. Translation: CASSPFQGSAFF. Full variable domain (missing parts from reference TRBV18 and TRBJ1-1): NAGVMQNPRHLVRRRGQEARLRCSPMKGHSHVYWYRQLPEEGLKFMVYLQKENIIDESGMPKERFSAEFPKEGPSILRIQQVVRGDSAAYFCASSPFQGSAFFGQGTRLTVV.

The chain combines TRBV29-1 with TRBJ1-1; 7 bases line up with TRBD1. Germline values: CDR1 SQVTM, CDR2 ANQGSEA. Trimming removed 2 bases from V and 4 bases from J; junction bases left unmatched: 10. The CDR3 runs to 15 residues. The CDR3: CSVERSAPGGTEAFF. Here the CDR3 DNA reads TGCAGCGTTGAAAGATCGGCCCCAGGGGGCACTGAAGCTTTCTTT.

The rearrangement joins TRBV7-9 to TRBJ1-1; TRBD1 matches at 8 bases. Germline V CDR1 and CDR2: SEHNR, FQNEAQ (reference sequence). V gave up 5 bases and J gave up 1 base; unmatched junction bases: 6. The CDR3 has 15 amino acids. This CDR3 is CASSEQGDPNTEAFF. The CDR3, as DNA: TGTGCCAGCAGCGAACAGGGGGACCCGAACACTGAAGCTTTCTTT.

The rearrangement links TRBV21-1 to TRBJ1-4; no DNA check was done on the table's D call, TRBD1. TRBV21-1 corresponds to a pseudogene. The CDR3 extends over 19 amino acids. The CDR3 protein is CASSNPDRGYGATNEKLFF. The CDR3, as DNA: TGTGCCAGCAGCAACCCCGACAGGGGATACGGGGCAACTAATGAAAAACTGTTTTTT.

This chain connects TRBV7-8 to TRBJ2-1; 8 bases are a match to TRBD2. The CDR3 runs to 14 residues. V lost 3 bases, J lost 8 bases, and 6 bases stayed unmatched. CDR1 is SGHVS and CDR2 is FQNEAQ in the germline V gene. The CDR3 sequence is CASSFSGSGYEQFF. CDR3 DNA: TGTGCCAGCAGCTTCAGCGGGAGTGGCTATGAGCAGTTCTTC.

The chain carries TRBV6-5 and TRBJ2-3, with 7 bases lining up with TRBD2. V dropped 0 bases and J dropped 8; count of bases not matched to a gene: 11. The CDR3 has 16 amino acids. Germline CDR1 is MNHEY and CDR2 is SVGAGI. Here the CDR3 DNA reads TGTGCCAGCAGTTACTCATCCTCTCCGGGAGGTCTTACGCAGTATTTT. This codes for CASSYSSSPGGLTQYF.

The rearrangement uses TRBV14 and TRBJ1-4; D unclear. This CDR3 has 17 residues. The germline CDR1 and CDR2 sequences are SGHDN and FVKESK. Trimming stripped 0 bases from V and 7 bases from J, with 18 bases between. CDR3 region: CASSQDERLMLGEKLFF. The CDR3 DNA sequence: TGTGCCAGCAGCCAAGATGAGAGGTTAATGCTGGGTGAAAAACTGTTTTTT.

This sequence joins TRBV29-1 and TRBJ2-7; no definite D call. Between the trimmed V and J ends, which lost 5 bases and 1 base, there was a span of 15 bases. There are 14 residues in the CDR3. Germline CDR1 and CDR2: SQVTM and ANQGSEA. The CDR3: CSVLNRVYSYEQYF. CDR3 sequence (DNA): TGCAGCGTTTTGAATCGGGTCTATTCCTACGAGCAGTACTTC.

DNA for the CDR3: TGTGCCACCAGGGTTACTTCCAACACCGGGGAGCTGTTTTTT. It specifies CATRVTSNTGELFF. The gene calls are TRBV6-5 and TRBJ2-2; D is perhaps TRBD1 (5 bases). The CDR3 is 14 residues long. Germline V lookup: CDR1 MNHEY, CDR2 SVGAGI. V shed 10 bases and J shed 2 bases, with 14 bases lying between them.

The V and J genes are TRBV28 and TRBJ2-7; D might be TRBD2 (6 bases). The V gene lost 5 bases and the J gene lost 2 bases, with 19 bases spanning the gap. CDR3 length: 16 residues. The V gene's germline CDR1 is MDHEN and CDR2 SYDVKM. CDR3: CASSGDQGLKTYEQYV. The CDR3 nucleotides read TGTGCCAGCAGTGGAGATCAGGGACTTAAAACCTACGAGCAGTACGTC.

V is TRBV28 and J is TRBJ1-6; D is uncertain. Germline CDR1 reads MDHEN; CDR2 reads SYDVKM. CDR3 size: 14 residues. The germline V and J ends were trimmed by 8 bases and 10 bases, with 18 bases remaining between them. For the CDR3, the DNA is TGTGCCAGCGGCCGAACGGGGTTTGAATCACCCCTCCACTTT. Protein: CASGRTGFESPLHF.

J is TRBJ1-1 and V is TRBV27, with 8 bases lining up with TRBD1. The V and J ends lost 5 bases and 1 base, in that order; junction bases with no gene match: 6. The germline CDR1 and CDR2 sequences are MNHEY and SMNVEV (reference sequence). CDR3 length: 15 residues. CDR3 sequence (DNA): TGTGCCAGCAGTCCCACCGGGACAGGGAACACTGAAGCTTTCTTT. This codes for CASSPTGTGNTEAFF.

This clone showed up just a few times. The chain couples TRBV11-3 to TRBJ2-7; the match to TRBD1 covers 11 bases. The V segment lost 5 bases and the J segment 4 bases; nucleotides outside the gene matches: 4. CDR1 SGHNT and CDR2 YENEEA come from the germline V gene. CDR3 length equals 14 residues. CDR3 nucleotides: TGTGCCAGCAGCAGCTGGGACAGGGGGTACGAGCAGTACGTC. This translates into CASSSWDRGYEQYV.

V gene TRBV5-4 combines with J gene TRBJ2-7, with 7 bases lining up with TRBD2. After removal of 4 bases from V and 1 base from J, the junction contained 8 bases not matched to a gene. Germline V gene sequence: CDR1 SGHNT, CDR2 YYREEE (reference sequence). The CDR3 covers 15 residues. CDR3 sequence reads: CASSLGGEGSYEQYF. The CDR3 DNA reads as TGTGCCAGCAGCCTTGGGGGGGAGGGTTCCTACGAGCAGTACTTC.

The chain links TRBV7-9 to TRBJ2-7; D may be TRBD2 (5 bases). Trimming pared 3 bases from V and 0 bases from J, leaving 9 bases between. From germline, CDR1 is SEHNR and CDR2 FQNEAQ (reference sequence). The CDR3 sequence is 14 residues long. CDR3 coding DNA: TGTGCCAGCAGCTTTGTGGGGAGCTCCTACGAGCAGTACGTC. It encodes CASSFVGSSYEQYV.

The rearrangement joins TRBV11-1 to TRBJ2-6; D gene uncertain. In germline, CDR1 is SGHAT, CDR2 FQDESV (reference sequence). V dropped 2 bases and J dropped 0 bases, with 8 bases sitting between them. The length of the CDR3 is 16 residues. The CDR3 sequence is CASSLRSSSGANVLTF. The CDR3 DNA reads as TGTGCCAGCAGCTTACGTTCCAGCTCTGGGGCCAACGTCCTGACTTTC.